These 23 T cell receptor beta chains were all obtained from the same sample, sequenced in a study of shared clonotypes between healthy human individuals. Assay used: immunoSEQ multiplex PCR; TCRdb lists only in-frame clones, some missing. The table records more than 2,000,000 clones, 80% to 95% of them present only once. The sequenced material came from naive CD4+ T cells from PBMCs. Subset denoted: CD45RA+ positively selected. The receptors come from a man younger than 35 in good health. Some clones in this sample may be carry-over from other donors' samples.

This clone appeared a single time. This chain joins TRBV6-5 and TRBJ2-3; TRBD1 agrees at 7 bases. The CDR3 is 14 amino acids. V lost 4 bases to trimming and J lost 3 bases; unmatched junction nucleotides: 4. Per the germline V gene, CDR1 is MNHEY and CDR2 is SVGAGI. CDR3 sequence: CASSWGQRTDTQYF. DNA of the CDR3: TGTGCCAGCAGTTGGGGACAGCGAACAGATACGCAGTATTTT.

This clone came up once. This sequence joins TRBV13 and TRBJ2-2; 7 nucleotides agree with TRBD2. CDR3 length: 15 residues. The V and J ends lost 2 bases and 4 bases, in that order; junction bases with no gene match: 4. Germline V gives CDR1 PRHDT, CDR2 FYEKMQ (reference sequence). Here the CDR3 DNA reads TGTGCCAGCAGCTTAAAGTGGGAGGGCACCGGGGAGCTGTTTTTT. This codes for CASSLKWEGTGELFF. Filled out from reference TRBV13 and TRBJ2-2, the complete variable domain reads AAGVIQSPRHLIKEKRETATLKCYPIPRHDTVYWYQQGPGQDPQFLISFYEKMQSDKGSIPDRFSAQQFSDYHSELNMSSLELGDSALYFCASSLKWEGTGELFFGEGSRLTVL.

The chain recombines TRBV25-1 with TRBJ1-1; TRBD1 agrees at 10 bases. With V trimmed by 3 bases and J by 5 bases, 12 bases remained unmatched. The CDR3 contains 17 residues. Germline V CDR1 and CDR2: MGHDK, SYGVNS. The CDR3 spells CASSDQDRGVIRTEAFF. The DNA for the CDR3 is TGTGCCAGCAGTGATCAGGACAGGGGGGTAATAAGGACTGAAGCTTTCTTT.

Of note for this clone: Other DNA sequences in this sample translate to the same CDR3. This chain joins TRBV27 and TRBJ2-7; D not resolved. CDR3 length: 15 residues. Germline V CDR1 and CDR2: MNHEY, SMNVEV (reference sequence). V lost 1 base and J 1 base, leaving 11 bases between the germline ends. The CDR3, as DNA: TGTGCCAGCAGTTTATATGGCAGGAGTTCCTACGAGCAGTACTTC. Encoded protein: CASSLYGRSSYEQYF.

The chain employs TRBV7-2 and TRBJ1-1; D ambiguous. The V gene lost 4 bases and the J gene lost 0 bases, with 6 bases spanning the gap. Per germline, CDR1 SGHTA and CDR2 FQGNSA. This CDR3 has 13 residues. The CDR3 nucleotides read TGTGCCAGCAGCTACGGGGTGAACACTGAAGCTTTCTTT. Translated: CASSYGVNTEAFF.

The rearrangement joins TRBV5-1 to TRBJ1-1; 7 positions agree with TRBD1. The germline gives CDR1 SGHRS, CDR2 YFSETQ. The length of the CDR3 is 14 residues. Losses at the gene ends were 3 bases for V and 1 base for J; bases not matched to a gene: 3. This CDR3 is CASSWRTGNTEAFF. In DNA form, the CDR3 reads TGCGCCAGCAGCTGGCGGACAGGGAACACTGAAGCTTTCTTT.

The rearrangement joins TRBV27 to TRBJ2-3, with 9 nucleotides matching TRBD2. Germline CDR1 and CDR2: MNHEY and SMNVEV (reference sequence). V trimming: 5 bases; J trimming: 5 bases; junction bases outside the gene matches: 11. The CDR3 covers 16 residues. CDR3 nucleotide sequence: TGTGCCAGCAGTCCATTGGGTAGCGGGAGAGGAGATACGCAGTATTTT. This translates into CASSPLGSGRGDTQYF.

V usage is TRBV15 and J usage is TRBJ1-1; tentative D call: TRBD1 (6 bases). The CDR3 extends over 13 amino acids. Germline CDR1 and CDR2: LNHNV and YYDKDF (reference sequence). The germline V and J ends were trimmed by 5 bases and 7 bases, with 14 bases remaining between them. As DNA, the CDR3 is TGTGCCACCAGCGCCACAGGGTTGAGTGAAGCTTTCTTT. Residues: CATSATGLSEAFF. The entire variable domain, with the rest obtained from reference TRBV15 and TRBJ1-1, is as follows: DAMVIQNPRYQVTQFGKPVTLSCSQTLNHNVMYWYQQKSSQAPKLLFHYYDKDFNNEADTPDNFQSRRPNTSFCFLDIRSPGLGDTAMYLCATSATGLSEAFFGQGTRLTVV.

The CDR3 sequence is CASSLDLGQAYNEQFF. The CDR3 coding sequence is TGTGCCAGCAGCTTAGATCTTGGACAGGCATACAATGAGCAGTTCTTC. The chain recombines TRBV11-2 with TRBJ2-1, with 7 nucleotides matching TRBD1. CDR1 and CDR2 (germline): SGHAT, FQNNGV. The CDR3 totals 16 residues. Unmatched junction bases numbered 6, after V lost 0 bases and J lost 4 bases.

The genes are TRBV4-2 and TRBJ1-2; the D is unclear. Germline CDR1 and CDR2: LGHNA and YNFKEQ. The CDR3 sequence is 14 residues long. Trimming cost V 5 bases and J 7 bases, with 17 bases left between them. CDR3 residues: CASSYTPEEGGYTF. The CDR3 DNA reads TGTGCCAGCAGCTATACCCCGGAAGAGGGTGGCTACACCTTC.

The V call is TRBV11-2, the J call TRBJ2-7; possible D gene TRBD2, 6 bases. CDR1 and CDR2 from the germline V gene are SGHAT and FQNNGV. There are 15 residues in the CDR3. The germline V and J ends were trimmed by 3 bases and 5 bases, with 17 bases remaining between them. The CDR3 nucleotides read TGTGCCAGCAGCTTGAGACGACTAGGTATTGACGAGCAGTACTTC. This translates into CASSLRRLGIDEQYF.

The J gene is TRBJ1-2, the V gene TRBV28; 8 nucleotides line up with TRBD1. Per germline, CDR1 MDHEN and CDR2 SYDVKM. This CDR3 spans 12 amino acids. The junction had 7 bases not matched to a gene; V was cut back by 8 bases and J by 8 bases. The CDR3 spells CASSTGARGYTF. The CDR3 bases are TGTGCCAGCTCGACAGGGGCCCGAGGCTACACCTTC.

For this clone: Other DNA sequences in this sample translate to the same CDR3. DNA for the CDR3: TGTGCCAGCAGCTACCCAGGAAGTTACAATGAGCAGTTCTTC. Protein sequence: CASSYPGSYNEQFF. This rearrangement joins TRBV7-2 to TRBJ2-1; D is unclear. Between the trimmed V and J ends, which lost 4 bases and 4 bases, there was a span of 11 bases. CDR1 and CDR2 (germline): SGHTA, FQGNSA. This CDR3 has 14 residues.

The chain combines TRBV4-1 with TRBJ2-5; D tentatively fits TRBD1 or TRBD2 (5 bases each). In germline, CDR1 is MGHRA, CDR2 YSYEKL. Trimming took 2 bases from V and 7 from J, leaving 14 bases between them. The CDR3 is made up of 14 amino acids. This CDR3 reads CASSQPQGRGTQYF. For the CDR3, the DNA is TGCGCCAGCAGCCAACCTCAGGGCCGGGGGACCCAGTACTTC.

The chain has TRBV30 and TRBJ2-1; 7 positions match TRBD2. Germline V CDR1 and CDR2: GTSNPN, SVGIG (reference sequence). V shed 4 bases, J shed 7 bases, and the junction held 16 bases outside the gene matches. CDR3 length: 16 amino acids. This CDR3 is CAWTLGVGGPGNEQFF. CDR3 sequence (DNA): TGTGCCTGGACCCTGGGTGTGGGAGGGCCGGGAAATGAGCAGTTCTTC.

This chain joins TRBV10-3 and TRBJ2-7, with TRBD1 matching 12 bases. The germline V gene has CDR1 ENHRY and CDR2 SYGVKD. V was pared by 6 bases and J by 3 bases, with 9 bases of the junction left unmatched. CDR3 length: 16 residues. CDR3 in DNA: TGTGCCATCAGCTTCCAGGGACAGGGGGCCCACTACGAGCAGTACTTC. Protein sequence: CAISFQGQGAHYEQYF.

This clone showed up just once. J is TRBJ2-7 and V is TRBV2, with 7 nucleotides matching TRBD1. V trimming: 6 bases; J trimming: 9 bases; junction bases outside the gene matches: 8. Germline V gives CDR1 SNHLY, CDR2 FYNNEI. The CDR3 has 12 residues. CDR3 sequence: CASRDDREGQYF. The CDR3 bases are TGTGCCAGCAGGGACGACAGGGAAGGGCAGTACTTC.

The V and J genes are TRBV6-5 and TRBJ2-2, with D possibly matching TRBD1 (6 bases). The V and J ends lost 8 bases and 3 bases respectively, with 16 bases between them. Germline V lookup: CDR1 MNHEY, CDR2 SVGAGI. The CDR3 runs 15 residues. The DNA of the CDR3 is TGTGCCAGCTGTACCGGACAGATCGACACCGGGGAGCTGTTTTTT. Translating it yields CASCTGQIDTGELFF.

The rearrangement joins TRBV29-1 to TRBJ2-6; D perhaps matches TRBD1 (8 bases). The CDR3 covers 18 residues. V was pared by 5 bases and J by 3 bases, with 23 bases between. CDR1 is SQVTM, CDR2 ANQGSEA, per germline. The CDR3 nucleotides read TGCAGCGTTCCAGTCTTGACAGGGGAGGGATATGGGGCCAACGTCCTGACTTTC. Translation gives CSVPVLTGEGYGANVLTF.

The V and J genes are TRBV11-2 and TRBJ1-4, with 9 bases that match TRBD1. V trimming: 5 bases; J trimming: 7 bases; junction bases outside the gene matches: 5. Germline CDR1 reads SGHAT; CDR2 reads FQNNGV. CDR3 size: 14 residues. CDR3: CASSGDRVREKLFF. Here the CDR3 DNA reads TGTGCCAGCAGCGGGGACAGGGTGCGTGAAAAACTGTTTTTT. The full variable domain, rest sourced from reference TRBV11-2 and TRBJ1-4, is EAGVAQSPRYKIIEKRQSVAFWCNPISGHATLYWYQQILGQGPKLLIQFQNNGVVDDSQLPKDRFSAERLKGVDSTLKIQPAKLEDSAVYLCASSGDRVREKLFFGSGTQLSVL.

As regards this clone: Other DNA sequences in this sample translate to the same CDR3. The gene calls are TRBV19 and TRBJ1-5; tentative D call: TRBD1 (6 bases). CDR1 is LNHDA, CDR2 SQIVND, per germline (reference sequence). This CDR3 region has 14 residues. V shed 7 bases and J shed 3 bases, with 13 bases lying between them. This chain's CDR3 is CASTLGQINQPQHF. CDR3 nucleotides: TGTGCCAGTACCCTAGGACAGATCAATCAGCCCCAGCATTTT.

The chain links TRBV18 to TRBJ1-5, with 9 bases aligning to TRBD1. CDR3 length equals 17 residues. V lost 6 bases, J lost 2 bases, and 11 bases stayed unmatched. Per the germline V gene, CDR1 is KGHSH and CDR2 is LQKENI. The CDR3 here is CASSQQGAYNGNQPQHF. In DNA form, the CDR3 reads TGTGCCAGCTCGCAACAGGGGGCGTATAATGGCAATCAGCCCCAGCATTTT.

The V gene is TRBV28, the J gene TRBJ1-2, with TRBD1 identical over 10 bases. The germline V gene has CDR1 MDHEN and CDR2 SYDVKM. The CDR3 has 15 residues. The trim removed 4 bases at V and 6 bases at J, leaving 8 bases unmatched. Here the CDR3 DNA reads TGTGCCAGCAGTTCCTCGGGACAGGGGATCGATGGCTACACCTTC. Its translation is CASSSSGQGIDGYTF.